This T cell receptor beta chain appears in the sequencing data of a study of T-cell memory formation after mild COVID-19. The table lists this clonotype with many counts. What it binds is not known. General observations from the study: Pre-infection memory contained some responding clones, which suggested that cross-reactive memory had joined.

TCRdb reanalysed the 5' RACE reads using MiXCR and keeps one entry per CDR3 protein. The sample contains some 200,000 distinct CDR3 sequences, over 9% of which appear only once. This CDR3 spans 14 amino acids. Between the trimmed V and J ends, which lost 5 bases and 4 bases, there was a span of 13 bases. The germline gives CDR1 SEHNR, CDR2 FQNEAQ (reference sequence). This chain links TRBV7-9 with TRBJ2-3; D possibly corresponds to TRBD1 (7 bases). The source is a young man who had mild COVID-19 (a few samples of this study predate the infection). Cell type and time point are not known. The sample taken for sequencing was PBMCs or a T cell subset sorted from them (not recorded which). The CDR3: CASSRQGEADTQYF. Here the CDR3 DNA reads TGTGCCAGCAGCCGGCAGGGGGAGGCAGATACGCAGTATTTT. Full variable domain (missing parts from reference TRBV7-9 and TRBJ2-3): DTGVSQNPRHKITKRGQNVTFRCDPISEHNRLYWYRQTLGQGPEFLTYFQNEAQLEKSRLLSDRFSAERPKGSFSTLEIQRTEQGDSAMYLCASSRQGEADTQYFGPGTRLTVL.